One and the same sample provided the 20 T cell receptor beta chains below, sequenced in a study of regulatory T cells in long-lasting Graves disease. Through Arm-PCR of CDR3 regions and iRepertoire HTBI primers, TCR beta libraries were built. Each CDR3 protein gets one entry after TCRdb re-called the multiplex PCR reads with MiXCR. The sample consists of 350,000 to 400,000 distinct CDR3 sequences, around 15% of them appearing once. The time point here: newly diagnosed GD, antithyroid drugs for less than 3 months. The TCR library was made from RNA that had been extracted from PBMCs in TRIzol. Sequenced material: peripheral blood mononuclear cells (PBMCs), taken at new diagnosis, from a patient treated with antithyroid drugs. Receptor source: a female donor with Graves disease.

This clonotype occurred many times. The chain employs TRBV6-1 and TRBJ2-7, with a possible D match to TRBD2 (6 bases). The length of the CDR3 is 12 residues. V was clipped by 10 bases and J by 2 bases, with 12 bases between them. CDR1 and CDR2 from the germline V gene are MNHNS and SASEGT. CDR3 in amino acids: CATGTSAYEQYF. DNA of the CDR3: TGTGCCACAGGGACTTCTGCCTACGAGCAGTACTTC.

This clonotype was seen a few times. The chain has TRBV15 and TRBJ1-3, with D tentatively TRBD1 (6 bases). The CDR3 runs 14 residues. Germline CDR1 and CDR2: LNHNV and YYDKDF (reference sequence). Deletions cut 2 bases from V and 1 base from J, with 6 bases between. This CDR3 is CATSRRGSGNTIYF. The CDR3 DNA is TGTGCCACCAGCAGAAGGGGGTCTGGAAACACCATATATTTT. Using reference TRBV15 and TRBJ1-3 for the parts outside the CDR3, the full variable domain is DAMVIQNPRYQVTQFGKPVTLSCSQTLNHNVMYWYQQKSSQAPKLLFHYYDKDFNNEADTPDNFQSRRPNTSFCFLDIRSPGLGDTAMYLCATSRRGSGNTIYFGEGSWLTVV.

This clonotype was seen a few times. The rearrangement joins TRBV4-1 to TRBJ2-5, with D perhaps TRBD2 (5 bases). V was shortened by 5 bases and J by 2 bases, with 12 bases between the two germline ends. This CDR3 region has 14 residues. CDR1 is MGHRA and CDR2 is YSYEKL in the germline V gene. CDR3: CASSSLRGQETQYF. The CDR3, as DNA: TGCGCCAGCAGCTCGCTCCGGGGACAAGAGACCCAGTACTTC.

This clonotype came up many times. The rearrangement uses TRBV6-1 and TRBJ1-2, with D uncertain. V gave up 2 bases and J gave up 0 bases, with 7 bases separating them. Germline assignment: CDR1 MNHNS and CDR2 SASEGT. This CDR3 is 14 amino acids long. CDR3 coding DNA: TGTGCCAGCAGTGAAACCCGAACTAACTATGGCTACACCTTC. Amino acids: CASSETRTNYGYTF.

This clonotype was recorded at least ten times. The V gene is TRBV5-5, the J gene TRBJ2-2, with 7 nucleotides matching TRBD2. Germline V gene lookup returns CDR1 SGHKS and CDR2 YYEKEE (reference sequence). With 5 bases clipped from V and 3 bases from J, the junction kept 10 bases outside the gene matches. This CDR3 has 16 residues. CDR3: CASSHRPSGYTGELFF. The CDR3 coding sequence is TGTGCCAGCAGTCATAGGCCTAGCGGATACACCGGGGAGCTGTTTTTT.

This sequence joins TRBV4-1 and TRBJ2-7; D unresolved. This CDR3 comprises 15 residues. Germline CDR1 MGHRA, CDR2 YSYEKL. Trimming cost V 2 bases and J 9 bases, with 20 bases left between them. The CDR3 DNA sequence: TGCGCCAGCAGCCAACCTTCTACGGCCAGGTCGGGGCAGTACTTC. Protein sequence: CASSQPSTARSGQYF.

Only a few counts were recorded for this clonotype. The CDR3 loop reads CSVSFSMNTEAFF. In DNA form, the CDR3 reads TGCAGCGTGTCCTTCTCCATGAACACTGAAGCTTTCTTT. V usage is TRBV29-1 and J usage is TRBJ1-1; D is undetermined. This CDR3 is built from 13 residues. Germline loops: CDR1 SQVTM, CDR2 ANQGSEA. The V end lost 6 bases, the J end lost 0 bases, and 11 bases lay between the germline ends.

There are a few counts of this clonotype. The chain carries TRBV7-9 and TRBJ1-2; the D gene is possibly TRBD1 (6 bases). V lost 1 base to trimming and J lost 10 bases, with 13 bases between them. The germline CDR1 and CDR2 sequences are SEHNR and FQNEAQ (reference sequence). This CDR3 spans 13 amino acids. The CDR3 sequence: CASSLGQARTYTF. In DNA form, the CDR3 reads TGTGCCAGCAGCTTAGGACAGGCCAGAACCTACACCTTC.

This clonotype was seen a handful of times. J is TRBJ2-7 and V is TRBV11-2, with 9 nucleotides matching TRBD2. V trimming: 4 bases; J trimming: 6 bases; junction bases outside the gene matches: 13. This CDR3 is built from 16 residues. Germline assignment: CDR1 SGHAT and CDR2 FQNNGV. The CDR3 is CASSSFGVAGAGEQYF. The CDR3 DNA sequence: TGTGCCAGCAGCTCCTTCGGGGTAGCGGGAGCGGGCGAGCAGTACTTC.

The CDR3 region is CASGVATNEKLFF. For the CDR3, the DNA is TGTGCCAGCGGAGTTGCAACTAATGAAAAACTGTTTTTT. The J gene is TRBJ1-4, the V gene TRBV6-1, with no clear D. With 8 bases removed from V and 0 bases from J, the gap between germline ends came to 7 bases. From germline, CDR1 is MNHNS and CDR2 SASEGT. CDR3 length: 13 residues.

This clonotype was seen many times. The chain has TRBV10-2 and TRBJ1-1; D unclear. Germline loops: CDR1 WSHSY, CDR2 SAAADI. V gave up 0 bases and J gave up 1 base, with 12 bases separating them. This CDR3 region has 16 residues. The CDR3 DNA reads as TGCGCCAGCAGTGAGTCGGCAGGCGCCACGAACACTGAAGCTTTCTTT. Protein: CASSESAGATNTEAFF.

V usage is TRBV5-1 and J usage is TRBJ2-7, with 7 bases fitting TRBD2. Unmatched junction bases numbered 6, after V lost 2 bases and J lost 1 base. Germline V CDR1 and CDR2: SGHRS, YFSETQ. The CDR3 is 15 residues long. For the CDR3, the DNA is TGCGCCAGCAGCTTTTCTAGCGGACTTTCCTACGAGCAGTACTTC. It specifies CASSFSSGLSYEQYF.

CDR3 sequence (DNA): TGCAGTGCTAGGCAAGGGGCACAGCCCCAGCATTTT. Translating gives CSARQGAQPQHF. The V gene is TRBV20-1, the J gene TRBJ1-5; a weak D match, TRBD1 (5 bases). V dropped 3 bases and J dropped 7 bases, with 10 bases sitting between them. This CDR3 is built from 12 residues. Germline-derived CDR1 and CDR2 are DFQATT and SNEGSKA (reference sequence).

Regarding this clonotype: It may be a read error: a sequence one base away is much more abundant. This chain links TRBV6-1 with TRBJ1-5; 8 bases agree with TRBD1. CDR3 length: 15 residues. Germline V gene data show CDR1 as MNHNS and CDR2 as SASEGT. CDR3 sequence reads: CVSSEGQGAGQPQHF. CDR3 sequence (DNA): TGTGTCAGCAGTGAAGGGCAGGGGGCGGGCCAGCCCCAGCATTTT.

This chain joins TRBV7-2 and TRBJ2-3, with 11 bases aligning to TRBD2. The CDR3 covers 18 residues. Germline V gene lookup returns CDR1 SGHTA and CDR2 FQGNSA. With V trimmed by 5 bases and J by 0 bases, 10 bases remained unmatched. CDR3 sequence reads: CASSPSGLAVTSTDTQYF. CDR3 coding DNA: TGTGCCAGCAGCCCTTCGGGACTAGCGGTGACTAGCACAGATACGCAGTATTTT.

A remark on this clonotype: A much more abundant neighbour one base away suggests this may be a read error. The V and J genes are TRBV6-5 and TRBJ1-3; weak D call: TRBD1 (5 bases). CDR3 length: 15 residues. Trimming stripped 0 bases from V and 0 bases from J, with 6 bases between. Per the germline V gene, CDR1 is MNHEY and CDR2 is SVGAGI. The CDR3 sequence is CASSYSTVSGNTIYF. CDR3 in DNA: TGTGCCAGCAGTTACTCGACAGTCTCTGGAAACACCATATATTTT.

This clonotype was counted a few times. The chain couples TRBV10-3 to TRBJ1-3, with D maybe TRBD1 (6 bases). V shed 6 bases and J shed 4 bases, with 13 bases lying between them. CDR1 ENHRY and CDR2 SYGVKD come from the germline V gene. This CDR3 is 14 amino acids long. The DNA of the CDR3 is TGTGCCATCAGGCCAGGGGAATCAGGAAACACCATATATTTT. Translating gives CAIRPGESGNTIYF.

This clonotype has at least ten counts. The genes are TRBV3-1 and TRBJ2-1; the D is unclear. CDR3 length: 12 residues. The V end was cut by 4 bases, the J end by 9 bases, with 10 bases between. CDR1 is LGHDT and CDR2 is YNNKEL in the germline V gene (reference sequence). The CDR3 DNA follows: TGTGCCAGCAGCCCCCAGTCCAGTGAGCAGTTCTTC. As protein: CASSPQSSEQFF.

This clonotype was picked up many times. The V gene is TRBV12-3 or TRBV12-4, the J gene TRBJ1-1, with D unresolved. V lost 4 bases and J 0 bases, leaving 12 bases between the germline ends. The CDR3 sequence is 15 residues long. In nucleotides, the CDR3 is TGTGCCAGCAGTTGGGAAGGGTTAATGAACACTGAAGCTTTCTTT. Amino acid sequence: CASSWEGLMNTEAFF.

This clonotype was seen at least ten times. The rearrangement uses TRBV6-2 or TRBV6-3 and TRBJ1-2; the match to TRBD1 covers 9 bases. CDR1 is MNHEY, CDR2 SVGEGT, per germline. V lost 3 bases and J lost 5; bases outside the gene matches: 10. The CDR3 runs to 16 residues. CDR3 bases: TGTGCCAGCAGTTATCCGGGACAGGGACTCGATTATGGCTACACCTTC. It translates to CASSYPGQGLDYGYTF.